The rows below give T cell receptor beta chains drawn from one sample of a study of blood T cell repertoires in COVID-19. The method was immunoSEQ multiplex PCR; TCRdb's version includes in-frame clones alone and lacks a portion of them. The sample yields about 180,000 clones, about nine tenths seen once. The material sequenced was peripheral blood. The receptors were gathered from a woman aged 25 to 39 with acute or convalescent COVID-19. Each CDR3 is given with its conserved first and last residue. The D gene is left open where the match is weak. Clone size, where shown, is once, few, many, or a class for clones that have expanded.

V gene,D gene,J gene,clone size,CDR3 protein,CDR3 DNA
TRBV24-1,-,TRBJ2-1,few,CATSDPNGGTYNEQFF,TGTGCCACCAGTGATCCAAACGGAGGTACCTACAATGAGCAGTTCTTC
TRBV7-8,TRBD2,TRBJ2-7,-,CASSLTSVYYEQYF,TGTGCCAGCAGCTTGACTAGCGTCTACTACGAGCAGTACTTC
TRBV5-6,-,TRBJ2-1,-,CASSLVGIMSYNEQFF,TGTGCCAGCAGCTTAGTCGGGATAATGTCCTACAATGAGCAGTTCTTC
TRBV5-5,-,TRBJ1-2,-,CASIPTGNGGGYTF,TGTGCCAGCATCCCGACGGGGAACGGCGGTGGCTACACCTTC
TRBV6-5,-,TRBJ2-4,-,CASWAGVGNIQYF,TGTGCCAGCTGGGCAGGGGTAGGAAACATTCAGTACTTC
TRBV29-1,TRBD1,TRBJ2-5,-,CSVVTGEGGAQYF,TGCAGCGTTGTTACAGGGGAAGGTGGGGCCCAGTACTTC
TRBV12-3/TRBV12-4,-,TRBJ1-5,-,CASSWGERQPQHF,TGTGCCAGCAGTTGGGGGGAGAGGCAGCCCCAGCATTTT
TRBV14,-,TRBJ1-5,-,CASSASRNGPQHF,TGTGCCAGCAGCGCCTCCCGAAACGGGCCCCAGCATTTT
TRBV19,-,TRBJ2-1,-,CASSIMGVINEQFF,TGTGCCAGTAGTATAATGGGAGTGATCAATGAGCAGTTCTTC
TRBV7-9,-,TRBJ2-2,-,CASSETGSRELFF,TGTGCCAGCAGCGAAACAGGTTCCCGGGAGCTGTTTTTT
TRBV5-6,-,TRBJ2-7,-,CASSLRVTYEQYF,TGTGCCAGCAGCTTGCGGGTAACCTACGAGCAGTACTTC
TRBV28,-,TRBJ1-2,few,CASSRGRSFYGYTF,TGTGCCAGCAGTCGCGGTCGCAGCTTCTATGGCTACACCTTC
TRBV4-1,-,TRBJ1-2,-,CASSQAHRATDTNYGYTF,TGCGCCAGCAGCCAAGCCCACAGGGCGACCGATACTAACTATGGCTACACCTTC
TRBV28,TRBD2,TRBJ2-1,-,CASSLLAGNEQFF,TGTGCCAGCAGTCTACTAGCGGGCAATGAGCAGTTCTTC
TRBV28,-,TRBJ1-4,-,CASRLGRGFMFF,TGTGCCAGCAGACTTGGGAGAGGGTTTATGTTTTTT
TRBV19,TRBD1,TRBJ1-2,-,CASIGGSNYGYTF,TGTGCCAGTATAGGGGGCTCTAACTATGGCTACACCTTC
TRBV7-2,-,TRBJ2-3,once,CASSPDADDTQYF,TGTGCCAGCAGCCCCGACGCGGATGATACGCAGTATTTT
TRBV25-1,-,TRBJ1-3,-,CASTTGKEGNTIYF,TGTGCCAGCACAACAGGGAAGGAAGGTAACACCATATATTTT
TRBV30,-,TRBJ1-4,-,CAWGPGLVEKLFF,TGTGCCTGGGGGCCAGGGTTGGTTGAAAAACTGTTTTTT
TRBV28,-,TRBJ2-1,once,CASSLLPEFNEQFF,TGTGCCAGCAGTTTATTGCCCGAGTTCAATGAGCAGTTCTTC
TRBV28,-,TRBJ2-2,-,CASSSFGTIGTGELFF,TGTGCCAGCAGTTCGTTCGGGACAATCGGAACCGGGGAGCTGTTTTTT
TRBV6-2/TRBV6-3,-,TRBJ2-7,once,CASSSTGNGLYEQYF,TGTGCCAGCAGTTCAACCGGGAATGGTCTCTACGAGCAGTACTTC
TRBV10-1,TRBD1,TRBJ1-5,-,CASSELLTGQGGQPQHF,TGCGCCAGCAGTGAGTTACTTACGGGACAGGGGGGTCAGCCCCAGCATTTT
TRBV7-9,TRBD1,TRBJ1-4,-,CASSSRQGSNEKLFF,TGTGCCAGCAGCTCCCGACAGGGATCTAATGAAAAACTGTTTTTT
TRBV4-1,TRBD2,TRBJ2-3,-,CASSQTGTSGYTSTDTQYF,TGCGCCAGCAGCCAAACCGGGACTAGCGGATATACTAGCACAGATACGCAGTATTTT
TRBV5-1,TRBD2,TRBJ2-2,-,CASSRTSGLGGELFF,TGCGCCAGCAGTCGGACTAGCGGTCTGGGCGGGGAGCTGTTTTTT
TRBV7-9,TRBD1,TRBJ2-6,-,CASSRQGSAGANVLTF,TGTGCCAGCAGTCGACAGGGCTCTGCTGGGGCCAACGTCCTGACTTTC
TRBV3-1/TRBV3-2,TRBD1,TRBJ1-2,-,CASGFRGSNYGYTF,TGTGCCTCTGGGTTCAGGGGGTCTAACTATGGCTACACCTTC
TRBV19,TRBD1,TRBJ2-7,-,CASSTRDRDGVYEQYF,TGTGCCAGTAGTACCCGGGACAGGGATGGAGTCTACGAGCAGTACTTC
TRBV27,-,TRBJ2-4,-,CASSLQGRDIQYF,TGTGCCAGCAGTTTGCAGGGGAGAGACATTCAGTACTTC
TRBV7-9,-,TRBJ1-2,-,CASSLASYGYTF,TGTGCCAGCAGCTTAGCCTCCTATGGCTACACCTTC
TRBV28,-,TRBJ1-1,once,CASSFPYTEAFF,TGTGCCAGCAGTTTTCCGTACACTGAAGCTTTCTTT
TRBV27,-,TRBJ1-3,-,CASRRTSGNTIYF,TGTGCCAGCAGACGGACATCTGGAAACACCATATATTTT
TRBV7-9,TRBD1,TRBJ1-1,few,CASRTGGRTEAFF,TGTGCCAGCAGAACAGGGGGCAGGACTGAAGCTTTCTTT
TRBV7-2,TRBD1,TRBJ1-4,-,CASSFTDRGLEKLFF,TGTGCCAGCAGCTTCACGGACAGGGGCCTCGAAAAACTGTTTTTT
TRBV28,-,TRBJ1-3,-,CASSSGSGNTIYF,TGTGCCAGCAGTAGCGGCTCTGGAAACACCATATATTTT
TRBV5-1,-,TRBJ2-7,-,CASSLMTDQEQYF,TGCGCCAGCAGCTTGATGACAGATCAGGAGCAGTACTTC
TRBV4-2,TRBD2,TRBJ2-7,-,CASSQGAGGGEQYF,TGTGCCAGCAGCCAAGGAGCGGGAGGAGGTGAGCAGTACTTC
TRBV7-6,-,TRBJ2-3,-,CASSSRAQGRLGGDTQYF,TGTGCCAGCAGCTCTCGAGCTCAAGGGCGTCTCGGGGGTGATACGCAGTATTTT
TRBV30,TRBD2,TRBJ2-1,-,CAWSVVDGRSEQFF,TGTGCCTGGAGTGTCGTTGACGGGAGGTCTGAGCAGTTCTTC
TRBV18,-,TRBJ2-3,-,CASSPNILTDTQYF,TGTGCCAGCTCACCAAACATCCTCACAGATACGCAGTATTTT
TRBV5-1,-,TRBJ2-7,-,CASSTGYEQYF,TGCGCCAGCAGCACGGGTTACGAGCAGTACTTC
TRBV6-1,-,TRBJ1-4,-,CASSEPYEKLFF,TGTGCCAGCAGTGAACCTTATGAAAAACTGTTTTTT
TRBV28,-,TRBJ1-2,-,CASRLSRAYGYTF,TGTGCCAGCAGGCTTTCCCGCGCTTATGGCTACACCTTC
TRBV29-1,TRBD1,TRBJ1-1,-,CSVGQGVGKDTEAFF,TGCAGCGTTGGACAGGGGGTCGGTAAGGACACTGAAGCTTTCTTT
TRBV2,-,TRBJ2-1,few,CASSDIADNHYNEQFF,TGTGCCAGCAGTGACATAGCGGACAACCACTACAATGAGCAGTTCTTC
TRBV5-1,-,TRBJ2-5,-,CASSLLETQYF,TGCGCCAGCAGCTTGCTAGAGACCCAGTACTTC
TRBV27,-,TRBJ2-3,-,CASRDTSTDTQYF,TGTGCCAGCAGGGACACCAGCACAGATACGCAGTATTTT
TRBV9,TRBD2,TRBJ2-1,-,CASSVEAGDINEQFF,TGTGCCAGCAGCGTAGAAGCGGGAGATATCAATGAGCAGTTCTTC
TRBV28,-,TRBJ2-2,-,CASSLTGFGDTGELFF,TGTGCCAGCAGTTTGACGGGGTTTGGGGACACCGGGGAGCTGTTTTTT
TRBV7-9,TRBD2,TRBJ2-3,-,CASGIGRTSPSPDTQYF,TGTGCCAGCGGAATCGGGCGGACTAGCCCGAGCCCAGATACGCAGTATTTT
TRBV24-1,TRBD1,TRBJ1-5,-,CATSDITGVWDQPQHF,TGTGCCACCAGTGACATAACAGGGGTATGGGATCAGCCCCAGCATTTT
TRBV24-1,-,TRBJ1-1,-,CATSDLSFRAFF,TGTGCCACCAGTGATCTCTCTTTTCGTGCTTTCTTT
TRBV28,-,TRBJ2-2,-,CASKLWETTGELFF,TGTGCCAGCAAGTTGTGGGAGACAACCGGGGAGCTGTTTTTT
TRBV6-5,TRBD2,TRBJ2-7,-,CASGLAYEQYF,TGTGCCAGCGGACTAGCTTACGAGCAGTACTTC
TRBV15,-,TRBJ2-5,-,CASGGGTWGTQYF,TGTGCCTCTGGCGGAGGGACCTGGGGGACCCAGTACTTC
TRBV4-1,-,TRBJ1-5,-,CASSQELQVVQPQHF,TGCGCCAGCAGCCAAGAACTACAGGTGGTTCAGCCCCAGCATTTT
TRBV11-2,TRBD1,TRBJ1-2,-,CASRAGTDGYTF,TGTGCCAGCAGAGCCGGGACAGATGGCTACACCTTC